The rows below give T cell receptor beta chains drawn from one sample of a study of T cell repertoires in cytomegalovirus infection. TCRdb passed the reads through MiXCR, listing each CDR3 protein once. This sample has about 180,000 distinct CDR3 sequences, with 17% found just once. Sequencing was done on a sample of CD8+ T cells from PBMCs. These receptors all stem from a human donor in good health (CMV status not recorded). Some clones in this sample may be carry-over from other donors' samples. Each CDR3 is given without its conserved first and last residue. The D gene is left open where the match is weak.

V gene,D gene,J gene,CDR3 protein
TRBV12-3/TRBV12-4,.,TRBJ2-3,ASSSGISTGTQY
TRBV7-8,.,TRBJ2-5,ASSVVWAQETQY
TRBV2,.,TRBJ2-1,ASRGPEQF
TRBV6-5,TRBD2,TRBJ2-7,ASSYSTGGASEQY
TRBV7-9,.,TRBJ2-7,ASRGEHEQY
TRBV7-9,TRBD2,TRBJ2-1,ASSRGGTSGNEQF
TRBV6-1,TRBD1,TRBJ2-5,ASSYYRDRGRETQY
TRBV7-2,.,TRBJ2-1,ASSLPSGDTPYNEQF
TRBV12-3/TRBV12-4,.,TRBJ1-5,ASGGGPGSNQPQH
TRBV20-1,TRBD1,TRBJ1-1,SARSDRGPEITEAF
TRBV30,.,TRBJ1-1,AWTPGGEAF
TRBV7-9,.,TRBJ2-5,ASSLARRQQETQY
TRBV6-2/TRBV6-3,TRBD2,TRBJ2-1,ASSPGLAGVTYNEQF
TRBV11-3,.,TRBJ2-1,ASSLAGTVNEQF
TRBV7-2,.,TRBJ2-3,ASSQSTLGPSWEDTQY
TRBV12-3/TRBV12-4,TRBD2,TRBJ2-3,ASRPIAGASTDTQY
TRBV2,TRBD1,TRBJ1-1,ASINNRGITEAF
TRBV28,TRBD2,TRBJ2-7,ASSQTWGSGGKRSYEQY
TRBV7-9,TRBD1,TRBJ1-4,ASSPTDRSSEKLF
TRBV19,.,TRBJ2-3,ASSKIGAGTQY
TRBV6-1,.,TRBJ1-1,ASSWTASTEAF
TRBV6-2/TRBV6-3,.,TRBJ1-2,ASSSFVGANYGYT
TRBV7-6,TRBD2,TRBJ2-3,ASSQLAGDTQY
TRBV7-2,.,TRBJ2-1,ASSGSYNEQF
TRBV28,.,TRBJ2-5,ASSSQGGQETQY
TRBV4-3,TRBD1,TRBJ2-7,ASSLQGTGYYEQY
TRBV7-2,.,TRBJ2-4,ASSLDRIAKNSQY
TRBV4-1,TRBD1,TRBJ1-1,ASSQATGGNGNTEAF
TRBV6-5,.,TRBJ2-6,ASRLSGANVLT
TRBV12-3/TRBV12-4,.,TRBJ1-2,ASSQARNYGYT